The rows below give T cell receptor beta chains drawn from one sample of a study of tumor-infiltrating lymphocytes in glioblastoma multiforme. TCRdb re-derived calls from the multiplex PCR reads in MiXCR, one entry per CDR3 protein. The sample yields 15,000 or so distinct CDR3 sequences, 65% to 80% seen once. The sequenced sample was brain tumor tissue. These receptors originate from a male donor with glioblastoma. Each CDR3 is given with its conserved first and last residue. D genes are given only for firm matches. A clone size is listed for some rows: how often the clone was seen (once, few, many), or a class if it is expanded.

V gene	D gene	clone size	J gene	CDR3 DNA	CDR3 protein
TRBV6-2/TRBV6-3	-	once	TRBJ2-5	TGTGCCAGCAGTTACGAGGCCCAAGAGACCCAGTACTTC	CASSYEAQETQYF
TRBV7-9	-	-	TRBJ1-1	TGTGCCAGCAGCTTAGACCGTTTGAACACTGAAGCTTTCTTT	CASSLDRLNTEAFF
TRBV11-2	-	-	TRBJ2-3	TGTGCCAGCGACTTAGATCCTGCAAACACTAGCACGGATACGCAGTATTTT	CASDLDPANTSTDTQYF
TRBV6-6	-	-	TRBJ2-1	TGTGCCAGCAGTGGCGGGGTTGAGCAGTTCTTC	CASSGGVEQFF
TRBV24-1	TRBD2	few	TRBJ2-1	TGTACCACCAGTGAAATGGAGACTAGCGGACACAATGATCAGTTCTTC	CTTSEMETSGHNDQFF
TRBV12-3/TRBV12-4	TRBD2	-	TRBJ2-2	TGTGCCACGAACATGAAGCGGGGAAAACTCACCGGGGAGCTGTTTTTT	CATNMKRGKLTGELFF
TRBV11-2	TRBD1	few	TRBJ2-3	TGTGCCAGCAGCTTAGAAGTTGGACAGGACACAGATACGCAGTATTTT	CASSLEVGQDTDTQYF
TRBV4-1	TRBD1	few	TRBJ1-2	TGCGCCAGCAGCGGCCGGGACAGGGTCTATGGCTACACCTTC	CASSGRDRVYGYTF
TRBV12-3/TRBV12-4	-	once	TRBJ1-6	TGTGCCAGCAGTTTTTCGAATTATAATTCACCCCTCCACTTT	CASSFSNYNSPLHF
TRBV6-1	-	-	TRBJ2-4	TGTGCCAGCAGTGCAGCGGAAAAAAACATTCAGTACTTC	CASSAAEKNIQYF
TRBV29-1	TRBD2	-	TRBJ2-3	TGCAGCGTTGAAAGGGCGGGAGATGGAGATACGCAGTATTTT	CSVERAGDGDTQYF
TRBV11-3	TRBD1	-	TRBJ1-2	TGTGCCAGCAGCTTAACAGGGGGCTATGGCTACACCTTC	CASSLTGGYGYTF
TRBV20-1	-	-	TRBJ2-1	TGCAGTGCTAGAGATGAACAGGGAATAGGGGAGCAGTTCTTT	CSARDEQGIGEQFF
TRBV20-1	TRBD1	-	TRBJ2-3	TGCAGTGCTCCCGATCCACGACAGGGATATAGCACAGATACGCAGTATTTT	CSAPDPRQGYSTDTQYF
TRBV28	-	-	TRBJ2-5	TGTGCCAGCAGCCCGATAGGGTCAGAGAGAGAGACCCAGTACTTC	CASSPIGSERETQYF
TRBV12-3/TRBV12-4	-	-	TRBJ1-1	TGTGCCAGAAGTTTAGGTGGGTTTTTAGCCACTGATGCTTTCTTT	CARSLGGFLATDAFF
TRBV6-6	-	-	TRBJ1-4	TGTGCCAGCACTGCCGGGTACGGCGATGAAAAACTGTTTTTT	CASTAGYGDEKLFF
TRBV20-1	-	-	TRBJ2-3	TGCAGTGCGGTGACGGGACATCATATCACAGATACGCAGTATTTT	CSAVTGHHITDTQYF
TRBV10-3	TRBD1	-	TRBJ2-7	TGTGCCCTCGGGACAGGGCGGGAGCAGTACTTC	CALGTGREQYF
TRBV5-8	TRBD1	-	TRBJ1-2	TGTACCAGGAGACTGCCGGACAGGCTTTATGGCTACACCTTC	CTRRLPDRLYGYTF
TRBV29-1	-	-	TRBJ2-5	TGCAGTCGGGGTTCAGGGGACCAAGAGACCCAGTACTTC	CSRGSGDQETQYF
TRBV20-1	TRBD2	once	TRBJ2-2	TGCAGTATACTAGCGGACGGCGGTGTGCCGTTTTTT	CSILADGGVPFF
TRBV11-2	TRBD1	-	TRBJ2-2	TGTGCTAACAGCTTGGTACAGGGGCACACCGGGGAGCTGTTTTTT	CANSLVQGHTGELFF
TRBV20-1	-	medium-sized	TRBJ2-1	TGCAGTGCTAGAGGCACTCAGGACAAATCCTACAATGAGCAGTTCTTC	CSARGTQDKSYNEQFF
TRBV20-1	-	-	TRBJ2-3	TGCAGTTCCCTACGGACAAGGACGACCCTTAATACGCAGTACTTT	CSSLRTRTTLNTQYF
TRBV12-3/TRBV12-4	-	-	TRBJ1-1	TGTGGCACCCCTGGGGGTCAGGGTACGTTCTTGAACACTGAAGCTTTCTTT	CGTPGGQGTFLNTEAFF
TRBV9	-	-	TRBJ1-1	TGTGCCAGCAGCGTAGGACAGTTAAACACTGAAGCTTTCTTT	CASSVGQLNTEAFF
TRBV6-5	-	-	TRBJ2-3	TGTGCCAGCAGTTTCGGCCGGGCACGGGGGGCAGATACGCAATATTTT	CASSFGRARGADTQYF
TRBV7-9	TRBD2	once	TRBJ2-7	TGTGCCAGCAGCCTTCGGGGGGAGGCCCACCACGAGCAGTACTTC	CASSLRGEAHHEQYF
TRBV6-4	-	once	TRBJ1-1	-	CASILVSEAFF
TRBV29-1	TRBD2	-	TRBJ2-3	TGCAGCGCCGGGACTAGCGGGACTAGCACAGATACGCAGTATTTT	CSAGTSGTSTDTQYF